This TCR beta chain was profiled in a study of glioma-infiltrating T cells after dendritic cell vaccination. Study-level information: Autologous tumor lysate-pulsed dendritic cell vaccination was given between 2003 and 2012.

Looked up from germline, CDR1 is SEHNR and CDR2 is FQNEAQ (reference sequence). V was clipped by 1 base and J by 7 bases; unmatched bases: 11. The CDR3 consists of 18 residues. Measured with immunoSEQ multiplex PCR; TCRdb has only the in-frame clones, and not every one. The data contain 90,000 or so clones, about 83% of them singletons. The chain recombines TRBV7-9 with TRBJ2-1; TRBD2 matches 12 bases. The material sequenced was blood, taken before dendritic cell vaccination. This TCR derives from a human donor with glioblastoma. CDR3 coding DNA: TGTGCCAGCAGCTTAGGGAGGCTAGCGGGGGGGTACTATAATGAGCAGTTCTTC. It specifies CASSLGRLAGGYYNEQFF.